This TCR beta chain comes out of a study of blood T cell repertoires in COVID-19. For the study at large: The United States, Italy and Spain supplied acute and convalescent COVID-19 samples.

Study processing details: How many nucleated cells were present was estimated from reference gene primer amplification. Here immunoSEQ multiplex PCR was the method, and the copy in TCRdb shows in-frame clones only, minus some. V, J and clone size derive from that table, while D and trimming were established from the DNA sequence. The table shows about 30,000 clones, with 84% occurring only once. Germline trimming cut 8 bases from V and 5 bases from J; bases unmatched to any gene: 6. Germline CDR1 MDHEN, CDR2 SYDVKM. This CDR3 comprises 14 residues. This clonotype originated in a human donor in a cohort sampled during active COVID-19. This chain uses TRBV28 with TRBJ1-2, with 12 bases identical to TRBD1. The material sequenced was peripheral blood. In nucleotides, the CDR3 is TGTGCCAGCTGGGACAGGGGGCTTCTTTATGGCTACACCTTC. Translation: CASWDRGLLYGYTF.